A selection of T cell receptor beta chains follows, all from one sample in a study of CD4 T cells in relation to SARS-CoV-2 and coronaviruses. Assay used: immunoSEQ multiplex PCR; TCRdb lists only in-frame clones, some missing. Of around 16,000 clones in the sample, roughly four fifths were seen once. Antigens for these TCRs are unknown. Sample: CD4+ T cells from PBMCs, cultured in vitro. The receptors derive from a human donor in good health. The CDR3 runs from the conserved cysteine through the conserved F or W. Each record gives: clone size, V gene, D gene, J gene, CDR3 DNA, CDR3 protein. D genes are given only for firm matches. Some rows mark clone size as missing; the rest say once, few, many or name a class of expanded clone.

-,TRBV5-6,-,TRBJ2-1,TGTGCCAGCAGCTTGGACTCAGCGGGACACTACAATGAGCAGTTCTTC,CASSLDSAGHYNEQFF
once,TRBV5-1,-,TRBJ1-5,TGCGCCAGCAGCTTGGCGGGCACTTCAAATCAGCCCCAGCATTTT,CASSLAGTSNQPQHF
few,TRBV30,-,TRBJ1-1,TGTGCCTGGATGGCAGGGGTATCTGAAGCTTTCTTT,CAWMAGVSEAFF
-,TRBV20-1,TRBD2,TRBJ2-1,TGCAGTGCTCGTGGGTTAGCGGGAGATAGTTACAATGAGCAGTTCTTC,CSARGLAGDSYNEQFF
-,TRBV30,TRBD2,TRBJ2-7,TGTGCCTGGAGTGCTACTAGCGGGAGTCGATCCTACGAGCAGTACTTC,CAWSATSGSRSYEQYF
-,TRBV6-2/TRBV6-3,TRBD1,TRBJ2-7,TGTGCCAGCAGCCAAACAGGACAGGGAAGAGGTGAGCAGTACTTC,CASSQTGQGRGEQYF
-,TRBV18,-,TRBJ2-3,TGTGCCAGCTCACCACCGCCGACTAGCACAGATACGCAGTATTTT,CASSPPPTSTDTQYF
-,TRBV4-2,-,TRBJ1-2,TGTGCCAGCAGCCAAGGGGGTGGGGGGGCGGTCGGCTATGGCTACACCTTC,CASSQGGGGAVGYGYTF
-,TRBV11-2,TRBD1,TRBJ2-6,TGTGCCAGCAGGTTGCAGGGGGTTTCTGGGGCCAACGTCCTGACTTTC,CASRLQGVSGANVLTF
-,TRBV2,-,TRBJ2-1,TGTGCCAGCAGTGAGGACGACAATGAGCAGTTCTTC,CASSEDDNEQFF
-,TRBV18,-,TRBJ2-3,TGTGCCAGCTCACCCCTGGGAGCAACAGATACGCAGTATTTT,CASSPLGATDTQYF
-,TRBV6-1,TRBD1,TRBJ2-7,TGTGCCAGCAGTGAACCGGGACAGGGGGGCGAGCAGTACTTC,CASSEPGQGGEQYF
once,TRBV7-9,-,TRBJ1-6,TGTGCCAGCAGCTTAGTAGGGGCGTCACCCCTCCACTTT,CASSLVGASPLHF
-,TRBV24-1,-,TRBJ2-3,TGTGCCACCAGTGGACGAGGAGGCCCAGATACGCAGTATTTT,CATSGRGGPDTQYF
-,TRBV6-1,-,TRBJ2-3,TGTGCCAGCAGTGAATTGGGCGTGGCGGGAGATACGCAGTATTTT,CASSELGVAGDTQYF
-,TRBV10-2,TRBD2,TRBJ2-3,TGCGCCAGCAGTGACCAGACTAGCGGGATGACAGATACGCAGTATTTT,CASSDQTSGMTDTQYF
few,TRBV30,-,TRBJ1-1,TGTGCCTGGGGAAACAGGGTTGAGAACACTGAAGCTTTCTTT,CAWGNRVENTEAFF
few,TRBV5-1,TRBD2,TRBJ2-2,TGCGCCAGCAGCCTTAGCGGGAGGGCCGGCACCGGGGAGCTGTTTTTT,CASSLSGRAGTGELFF
once,TRBV7-9,-,TRBJ2-5,TGTGCCAGCAGCTTAGCCGTCTCGGGGGAGACCCAGTACTTC,CASSLAVSGETQYF
few,TRBV20-1,-,TRBJ1-6,TGCAGTGCTAGTCCAGGGGTAGGCCTCCACTTT,CSASPGVGLHF
-,TRBV19,TRBD1,TRBJ1-2,TGTGCCAGTAGTACCCTACAGGGGCGAAACTATGGCTACACCTTC,CASSTLQGRNYGYTF
-,TRBV19,TRBD2,TRBJ2-7,TGTGCCAGTAGTATTGGATCAGCGGGAGGCTACGAGCAGTACTTC,CASSIGSAGGYEQYF
once,TRBV19,TRBD1,TRBJ2-3,TGTGCCAGTACATGGACAGGGAGCACAGATACGCAGTATTTT,CASTWTGSTDTQYF
-,TRBV28,TRBD2,TRBJ2-1,TGTGCCAGCAGCCCTAGCGGGAGTAATAATGAGCAGTTCTTC,CASSPSGSNNEQFF
once,TRBV9,TRBD2,TRBJ2-1,TGTGCCAGCAGGCGGGAGATCTACGCGAATGAGCAGTTCTTC,CASRREIYANEQFF
-,TRBV12-3/TRBV12-4,TRBD1,TRBJ1-1,TGTGCCAGCAGTTTTGACAGGGGGTTAGCTTTCTTT,CASSFDRGLAFF
few,TRBV15,TRBD2,TRBJ2-5,TGTGCCACCTCAGCGTCACTAGCGGGAGCAGAGACCCAGTACTTC,CATSASLAGAETQYF
-,TRBV28,-,TRBJ2-2,TGTGCCAGCACCCCAGGGGGCGGGAGTGTCACCGGGGAGCTGTTTTTT,CASTPGGGSVTGELFF
once,TRBV27,-,TRBJ2-1,TGTGCCAGCAGCGCCCGGGTAGCGCAAAGCTCCTACAATGAGCAGTTCTTC,CASSARVAQSSYNEQFF
-,TRBV4-2,TRBD2,TRBJ2-1,TGTGCCAGCAGCCAAAGGCGGGGGGGGAGCTCCTACAATGAGCAGTTCTTC,CASSQRRGGSSYNEQFF
-,TRBV7-3,-,TRBJ2-6,TGTGCCAGCAGCCCGGCAGGCTCGGGTGGGGCCAACGTCCTGACTTTC,CASSPAGSGGANVLTF
-,TRBV30,-,TRBJ1-1,TGTGCCTGGAGTGTGGGCTTCTTGAACACTGAAGCTTTCTTT,CAWSVGFLNTEAFF
-,TRBV6-5,TRBD1,TRBJ1-1,TGTGCCAGCAGTCCCAGGGGGGACACTGAAGCTTTCTTT,CASSPRGDTEAFF